This T cell receptor beta chain is drawn from a study of memory CD8 T cells in hepatitis C reinfection. Time point specified: pre-reinfection, 55 to 20 weeks before reinfection detection. Sorted cells were sequenced directly ex vivo without any in vitro expansion. Total naive CD8 T cells were sorted as viable CD3+ CD8+ CD45RO- cells from a couple of donors. The table came from immunoSEQ multiplex PCR; TCRdb's copy has only in-frame clones and leaves some out. The sample comprises approximately 50,000 clones, roughly 89% of which are singletons, and over 0.95% rests with the top ten. Trimming left V 4 bases short and J 0 bases short, with 10 bases between. CDR3 size: 15 residues. CDR1 is LGHNA, CDR2 YSLEER, per germline.

The chain uses TRBV4-3 and TRBJ2-1, with D possibly TRBD1 on 5 matching bases. The sequenced sample consisted of naive CD8+ T cells sorted from blood. This TCR derives from a man aged 18 to 35 with hepatitis C virus infection. The CDR3 protein is CASSRGSSSYNEQFF. In nucleotides, the CDR3 is TGCGCCAGCAGCCGGGGCAGCAGCTCCTACAATGAGCAGTTCTTC.